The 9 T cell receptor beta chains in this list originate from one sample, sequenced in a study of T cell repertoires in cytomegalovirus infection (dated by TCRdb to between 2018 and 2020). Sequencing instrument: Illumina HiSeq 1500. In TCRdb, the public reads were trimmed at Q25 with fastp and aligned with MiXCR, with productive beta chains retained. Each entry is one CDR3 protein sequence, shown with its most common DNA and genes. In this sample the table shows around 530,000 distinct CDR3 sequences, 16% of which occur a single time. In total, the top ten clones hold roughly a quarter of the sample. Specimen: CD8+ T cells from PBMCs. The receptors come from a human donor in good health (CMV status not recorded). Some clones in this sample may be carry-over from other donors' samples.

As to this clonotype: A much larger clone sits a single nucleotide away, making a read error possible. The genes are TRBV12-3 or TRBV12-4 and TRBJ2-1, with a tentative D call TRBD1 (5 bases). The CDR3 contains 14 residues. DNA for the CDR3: TGTGCCAGCAGTAAATACAGGATACCCAATGAGCAGTTATTC. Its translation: CASSKYRIPNEQLF.

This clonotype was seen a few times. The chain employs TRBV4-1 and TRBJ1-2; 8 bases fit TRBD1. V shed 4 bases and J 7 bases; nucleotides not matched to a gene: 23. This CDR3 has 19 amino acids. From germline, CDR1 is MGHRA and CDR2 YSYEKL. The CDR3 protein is CASSRKQGVGSLQRFGYTF. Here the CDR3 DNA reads TGCGCCAGCAGCCGCAAACAGGGGGTTGGGAGTCTACAACGGTTTGGCTACACCTTC.

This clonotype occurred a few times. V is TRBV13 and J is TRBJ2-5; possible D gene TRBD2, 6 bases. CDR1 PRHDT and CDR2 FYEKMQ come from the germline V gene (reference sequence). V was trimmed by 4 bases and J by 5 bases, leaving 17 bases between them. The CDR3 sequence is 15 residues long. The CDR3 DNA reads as TGTGCCAGCAGCTCCAGCGGGCCCCCGGAGGAGACCCAGTACTTC. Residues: CASSSSGPPEETQYF. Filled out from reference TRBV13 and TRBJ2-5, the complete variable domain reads AAGVIQSPRHLIKEKRETATLKCYPIPRHDTVYWYQQGPGQDPQFLISFYEKMQSDKGSIPDRFSAQQFSDYHSELNMSSLELGDSALYFCASSSSGPPEETQYFGPGTRLLVL.

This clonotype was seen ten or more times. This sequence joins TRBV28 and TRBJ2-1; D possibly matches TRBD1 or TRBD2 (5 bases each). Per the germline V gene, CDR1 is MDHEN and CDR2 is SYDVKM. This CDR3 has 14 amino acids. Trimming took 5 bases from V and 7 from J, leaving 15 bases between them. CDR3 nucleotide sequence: TGTGCCAGCAGTCAACCCGGGACGGATAATGAGCAGTTCTTC. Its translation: CASSQPGTDNEQFF.

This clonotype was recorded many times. The CDR3, as DNA: TGTGCCAGCAGTTCCAGACTCCGGGCCCCGGATACGCAGTATTTT. Protein sequence: CASSSRLRAPDTQYF. The chain employs TRBV7-6 and TRBJ2-3; D unclear. CDR1 is SGHVS and CDR2 is FNYEAQ in the germline V gene. The CDR3 loop spans 15 amino acids. The V end was cut by 6 bases, the J end by 6 bases, with 19 bases between.

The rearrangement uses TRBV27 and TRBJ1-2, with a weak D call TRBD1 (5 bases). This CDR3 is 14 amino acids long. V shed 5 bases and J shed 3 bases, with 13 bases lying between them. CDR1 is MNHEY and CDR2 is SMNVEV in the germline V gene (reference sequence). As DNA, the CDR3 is TGTGCCAGCAGTCCCTCCGACAGCCACTATGGCTACACCTTC. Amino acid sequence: CASSPSDSHYGYTF.

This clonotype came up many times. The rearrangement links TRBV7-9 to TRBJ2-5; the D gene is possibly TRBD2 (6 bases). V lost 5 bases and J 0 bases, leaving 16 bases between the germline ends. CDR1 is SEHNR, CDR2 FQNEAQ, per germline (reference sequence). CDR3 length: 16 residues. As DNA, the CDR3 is TGTGCCAGCAGCCCCCCCCTCTCGGGGGACCAAGAGACCCAGTACTTC. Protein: CASSPPLSGDQETQYF.

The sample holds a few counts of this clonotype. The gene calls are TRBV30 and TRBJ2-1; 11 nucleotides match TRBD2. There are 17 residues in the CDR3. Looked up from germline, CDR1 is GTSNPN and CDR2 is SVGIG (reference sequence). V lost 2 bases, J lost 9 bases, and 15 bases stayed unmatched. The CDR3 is CAWSSVLAGAKGTEQFF. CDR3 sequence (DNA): TGTGCCTGGAGTTCTGTACTAGCGGGAGCGAAAGGTACTGAGCAGTTCTTC.

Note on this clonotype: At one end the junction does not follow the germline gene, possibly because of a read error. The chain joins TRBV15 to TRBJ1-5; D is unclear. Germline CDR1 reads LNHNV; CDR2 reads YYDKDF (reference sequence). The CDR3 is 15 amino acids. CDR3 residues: CATSSVLYSIQPQRF. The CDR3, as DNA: TGTGCCACCAGCAGCGTTCTTTACAGTATCCAGCCCCAGCGTTTT.